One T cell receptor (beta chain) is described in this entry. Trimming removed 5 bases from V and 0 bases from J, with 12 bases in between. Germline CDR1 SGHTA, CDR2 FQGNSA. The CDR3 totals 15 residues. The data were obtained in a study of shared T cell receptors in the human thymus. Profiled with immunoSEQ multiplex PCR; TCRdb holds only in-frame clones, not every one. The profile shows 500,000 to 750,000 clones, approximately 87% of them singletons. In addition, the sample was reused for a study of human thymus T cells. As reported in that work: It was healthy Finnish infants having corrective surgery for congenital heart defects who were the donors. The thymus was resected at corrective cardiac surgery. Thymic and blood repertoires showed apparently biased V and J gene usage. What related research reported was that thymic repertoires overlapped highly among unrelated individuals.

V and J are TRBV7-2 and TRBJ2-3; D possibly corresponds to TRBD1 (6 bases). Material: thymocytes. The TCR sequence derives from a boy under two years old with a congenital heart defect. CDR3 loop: CASSHPDRSTDTQYF. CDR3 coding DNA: TGTGCCAGCAGCCACCCGGACAGAAGCACAGATACGCAGTATTTT.